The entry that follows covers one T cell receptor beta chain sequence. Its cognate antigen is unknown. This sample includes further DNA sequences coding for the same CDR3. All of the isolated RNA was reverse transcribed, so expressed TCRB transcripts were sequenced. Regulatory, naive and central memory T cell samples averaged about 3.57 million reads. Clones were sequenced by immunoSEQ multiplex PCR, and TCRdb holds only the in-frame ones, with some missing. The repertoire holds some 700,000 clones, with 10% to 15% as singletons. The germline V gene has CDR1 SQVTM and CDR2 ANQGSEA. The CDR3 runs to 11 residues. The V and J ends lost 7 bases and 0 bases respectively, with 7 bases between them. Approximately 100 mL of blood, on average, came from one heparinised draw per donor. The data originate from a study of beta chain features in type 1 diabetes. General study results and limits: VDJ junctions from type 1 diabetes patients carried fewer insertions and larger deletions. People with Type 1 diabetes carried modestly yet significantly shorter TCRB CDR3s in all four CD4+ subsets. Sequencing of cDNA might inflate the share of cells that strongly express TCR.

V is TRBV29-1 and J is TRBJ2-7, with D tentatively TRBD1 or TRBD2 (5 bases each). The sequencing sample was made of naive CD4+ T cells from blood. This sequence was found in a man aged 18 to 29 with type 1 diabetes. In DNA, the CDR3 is TGCAGCGCTGGGACCTCCTACGAGCAGTACTTC. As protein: CSAGTSYEQYF.